This TCR beta chain was identified during a study of cytomegalovirus exposure and HLA in healthy donors (dated by TCRdb to about 2017). Broadly, across the study: According to a later analysis, the roughly 120 validation repertoires were produced on the same platform as the approximately 600 repertoires of the first cohort. A separate validation cohort of approximately 120 different subjects was used in addition to the approximately 700-subject first cohort. High-throughput TCR immunosequencing, statistical association of individual TCRs with disease status, and machine learning were combined to predict cytomegalovirus infection status. The study aimed to test whether cataloging public T cell receptors could reveal signatures of past pathogen exposure.

Overall results and qualifications from the work: It was suggested by the authors that the approach could potentially be generalized to other disease states and immunological phenotypes. Cytomegalovirus status was reported to be diagnosed by the classifier with high specificity and sensitivity in both the original and validation cohorts. The study gave a list of about 170 TCR beta chains associated with cytomegalovirus. Most TCR sequences were observed very rarely across donors, whereas some public TCRs were present in many individuals. In a later analysis, TCRs clustered in the first cohort were found to also tend to co-occur in the approximately 120 validation repertoires, with 94% of cluster scores above 0. A few of the identified cytomegalovirus-associated TCR beta chains were confirmed in vitro to be specific for cytomegalovirus antigens. A later analysis lacked HLA typing for the validation cohort, so it scored co-occurrence in that cohort across all 110 or so repertoires.

The V end gives up 1 base and the J end 4 bases, leaving 5 bases in the junction not matched to a gene. Per the germline V gene, SGHTA is the CDR1 and FQGNSA is the CDR2. From cysteine to phenylalanine, the CDR3 is 17 amino acids long. Of all the DNA, just the CDR3 is kept, 51 bases in frame from base 1. The donors belonged to the validation cohort of approximately 130 subjects, which was separate from the approximately 700-subject first cohort. As for this clone: Its antigen is unknown. Base qualities are not recorded, but no much larger clone differs from it by a single base.

The library was obtained by the immunoSEQ multiplex PCR assay. On the authors' methods: A statistical classification framework was built for diagnosing cytomegalovirus status from the catalog of TCR beta chain sequences. TCRdb holds this immuneACCESS table with in-frame rearrangements only. Some clones are missing; in checked studies, unresolved V genes explain under half, and the rest has no known cause. V and J calls plus clone size are reproduced from that table; the DNA served to infer D and trimming. This sample comprises tens of thousands of clones, roughly 94% of them detected only once. The ten largest account for about 6.4% of the sample.

The receptor comes from a woman younger than 30 in good health and CMV-seropositive. Sequencing used PBMCs. The V and J genes are TRBV7-2 and TRBJ2-5, with TRBD2 identical over 14 junction bases. The CDR3 loop reads CASSLGTSGRSGETQYF. The nucleotides read TGTGCCAGCAGCTTAGGGACTAGCGGGAGGTCCGGAGAGACCCAGTACTTC.